There are a few counts of the clone carrying this T cell receptor (beta chain). The data derive from a study of blood T cell repertoires in COVID-19. Across the whole study: Sites across the United States, Italy and Spain contributed samples from acute and convalescent COVID-19. The analysed material was cDNA or gDNA that came from T cells, B-cell-depleted T cells, or PBMCs.

Authors' analysis steps: Reference gene primer amplification yielded estimated nucleated cell counts. Produced via immunoSEQ multiplex PCR; TCRdb's table is partial and in-frame only. V, J and clone size were drawn from that table, and D and trimming were deduced from the DNA. The table records 55,000 to 90,000 clones, around 89% of them present only once. Sequenced sample: peripheral blood. The TCR comes from a human donor in a cohort sampled during active COVID-19.

The CDR3 coding sequence is TGTGCCAGCAGCTTAGCCAGTATGAACACTGAAGCTTTCTTT. This encodes CASSLASMNTEAFF. V is TRBV7-9 and J is TRBJ1-1; D uncertain. There are 14 residues in the CDR3. The V and J ends lost 0 bases and 0 bases respectively, with 5 bases between them. Germline lookup yields CDR1 SEHNR and CDR2 FQNEAQ (reference sequence).